The sequence of this T cell receptor (beta chain) was determined in a study of response to subunit inactivated influenza vaccine. Points from the study as a whole: Seasonal influenza vaccination, on each occasion, was suggested by the authors to recruit few new T cells.

This clonotype was observed a handful of times. Its antigen is undetermined. Germline V gene lookup returns CDR1 LGHDT and CDR2 YNNKEL (reference sequence). There are 13 residues in the CDR3. The V end lost 3 bases, the J end lost 8 bases, and 13 bases lay between the germline ends. TCRdb reanalysed the RT-PCR reads using MiXCR and keeps one entry per CDR3 protein. The sample holds 650,000 to 800,000 distinct CDR3 sequences; about 18% are singletons and the top ten take 11%. The chain is built from TRBV3-1 and TRBJ1-1, with D maybe TRBD1 (5 bases). This receptor was obtained from a man in his fifties or sixties who received an inactivated influenza vaccine. The input for sequencing was PBMCs from blood, taken 4 to 6 days after vaccination. Here the CDR3 reads CASSHYRNREAFF. The CDR3 DNA is TGTGCCAGCAGCCATTACAGGAACCGAGAAGCTTTCTTT.